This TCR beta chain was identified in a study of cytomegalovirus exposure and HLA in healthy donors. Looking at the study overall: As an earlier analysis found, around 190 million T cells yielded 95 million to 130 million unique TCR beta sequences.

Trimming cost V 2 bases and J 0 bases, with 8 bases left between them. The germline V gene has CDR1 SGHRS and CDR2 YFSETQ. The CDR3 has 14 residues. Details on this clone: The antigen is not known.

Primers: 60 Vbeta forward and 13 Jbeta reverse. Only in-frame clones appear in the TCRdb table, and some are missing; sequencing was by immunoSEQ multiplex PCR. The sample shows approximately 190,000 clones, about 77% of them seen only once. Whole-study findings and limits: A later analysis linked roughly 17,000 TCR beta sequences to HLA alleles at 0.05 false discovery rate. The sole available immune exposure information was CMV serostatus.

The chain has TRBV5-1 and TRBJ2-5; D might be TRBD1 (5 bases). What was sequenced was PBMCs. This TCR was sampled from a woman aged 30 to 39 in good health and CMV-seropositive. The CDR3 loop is CASSFRRDQETQYF. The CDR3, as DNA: TGCGCCAGCAGCTTCCGCAGGGACCAAGAGACCCAGTACTTC.